This T cell receptor (beta chain) came from a study of cytomegalovirus exposure and HLA in healthy donors. Study results and limitations: According to an earlier analysis, most TCR beta V segments yielded productive rearrangements about 90% or about 30% of the time. Later on, a genetic analysis was performed. It linked a missense variant in DCLRE1C with V- and J-gene trimming of TCR beta.

The CDR3 totals 13 residues. Between the trimmed V and J ends, which lost 4 bases and 2 bases, there was a span of 10 bases. Per the germline V gene, CDR1 is SGHNT and CDR2 is YYREEE (reference sequence). The primer mix had 60 Vbeta and 13 Jbeta primers. Produced via immunoSEQ multiplex PCR; TCRdb's table is partial and in-frame only. This table has roughly 150,000 clones, approximately 80% appearing once. This clone was counted between two and nine times. Antigen unknown. The sample comprised PBMCs. This sequence was found in a middle-aged woman in good health and CMV-seronegative. This chain connects TRBV5-4 to TRBJ2-7; tentatively, D is TRBD1 (5 bases). CDR3 bases: TGTGCCAGCAGCCACGACAGTACCTACGAGCAGTACTTC. This codes for CASSHDSTYEQYF.